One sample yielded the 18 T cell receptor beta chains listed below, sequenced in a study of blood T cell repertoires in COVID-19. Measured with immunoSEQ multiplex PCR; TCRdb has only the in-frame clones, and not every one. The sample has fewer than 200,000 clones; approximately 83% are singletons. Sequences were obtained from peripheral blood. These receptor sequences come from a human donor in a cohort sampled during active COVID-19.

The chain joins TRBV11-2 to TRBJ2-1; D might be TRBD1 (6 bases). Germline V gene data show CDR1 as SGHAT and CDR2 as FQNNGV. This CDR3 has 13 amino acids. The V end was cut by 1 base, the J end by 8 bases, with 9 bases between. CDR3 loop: CASSLAQGYEQFF. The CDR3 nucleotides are TGTGCCAGCAGCTTAGCCCAGGGGTATGAGCAGTTCTTC.

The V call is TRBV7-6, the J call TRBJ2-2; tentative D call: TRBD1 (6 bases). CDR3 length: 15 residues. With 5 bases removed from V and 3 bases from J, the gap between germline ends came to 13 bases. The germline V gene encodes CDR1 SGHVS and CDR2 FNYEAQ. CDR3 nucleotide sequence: TGTGCCAGCAGCCGCGGACAGTCGCACACCGGGGAGCTGTTTTTT. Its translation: CASSRGQSHTGELFF.

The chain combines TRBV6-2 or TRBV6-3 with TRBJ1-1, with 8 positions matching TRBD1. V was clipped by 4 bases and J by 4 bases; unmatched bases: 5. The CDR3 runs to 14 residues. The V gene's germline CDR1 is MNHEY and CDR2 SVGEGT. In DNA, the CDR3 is TGTGCCAGCAGTTCCTGGACAGGGAGCACTGAAGCTTTCTTT. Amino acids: CASSSWTGSTEAFF.

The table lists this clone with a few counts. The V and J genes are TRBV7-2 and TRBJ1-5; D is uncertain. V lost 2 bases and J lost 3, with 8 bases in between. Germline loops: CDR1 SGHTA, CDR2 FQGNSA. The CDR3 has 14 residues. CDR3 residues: CASSLFTDNQPQHF. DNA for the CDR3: TGTGCCAGCAGCTTATTTACAGACAATCAGCCCCAGCATTTT.

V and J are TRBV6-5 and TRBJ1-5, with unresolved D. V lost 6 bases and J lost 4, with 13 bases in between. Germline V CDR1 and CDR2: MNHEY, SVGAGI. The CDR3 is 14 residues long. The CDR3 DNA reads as TGTGCCAGCAGCCTGGGCAGGAGGAATCAGCCCCAGCATTTT. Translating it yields CASSLGRRNQPQHF.

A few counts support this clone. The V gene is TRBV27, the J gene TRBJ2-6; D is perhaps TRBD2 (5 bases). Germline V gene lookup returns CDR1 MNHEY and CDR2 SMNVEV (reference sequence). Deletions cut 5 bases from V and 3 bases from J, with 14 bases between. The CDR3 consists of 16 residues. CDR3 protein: CASSRSRGLGANVLTF. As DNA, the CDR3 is TGTGCCAGCAGTCGCTCGAGAGGGCTTGGGGCCAACGTCCTGACTTTC.

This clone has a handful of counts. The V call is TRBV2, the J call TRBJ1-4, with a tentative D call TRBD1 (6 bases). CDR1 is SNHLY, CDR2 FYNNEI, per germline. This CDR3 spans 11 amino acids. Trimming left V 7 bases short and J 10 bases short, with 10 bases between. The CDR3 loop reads CASTQGRKLFF. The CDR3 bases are TGTGCCAGCACCCAGGGGCGAAAACTGTTTTTT.

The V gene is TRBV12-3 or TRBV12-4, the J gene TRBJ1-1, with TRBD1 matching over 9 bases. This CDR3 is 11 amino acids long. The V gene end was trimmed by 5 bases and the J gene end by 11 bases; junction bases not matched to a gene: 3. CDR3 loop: CASSRTGEAFF. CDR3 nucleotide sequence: TGTGCCAGCAGTCGGACAGGGGAGGCTTTCTTT.

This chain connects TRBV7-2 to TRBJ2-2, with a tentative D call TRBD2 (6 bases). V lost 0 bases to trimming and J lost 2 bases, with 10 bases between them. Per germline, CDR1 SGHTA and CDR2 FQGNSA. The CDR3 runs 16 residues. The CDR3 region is CASSLAAGLNTGELFF. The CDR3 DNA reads TGTGCCAGCAGCTTAGCAGCGGGTCTTAACACCGGGGAGCTGTTTTTT.

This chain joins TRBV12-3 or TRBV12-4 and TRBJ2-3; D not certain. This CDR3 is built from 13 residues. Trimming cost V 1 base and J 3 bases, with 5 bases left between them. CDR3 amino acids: CASSLDSTDTQYF. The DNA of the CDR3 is TGTGCCAGCAGTTTAGACAGTACAGATACGCAGTATTTT.

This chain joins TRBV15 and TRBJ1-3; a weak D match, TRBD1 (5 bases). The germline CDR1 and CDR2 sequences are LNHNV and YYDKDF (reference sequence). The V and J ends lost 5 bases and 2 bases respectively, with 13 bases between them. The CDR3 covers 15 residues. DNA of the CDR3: TGTGCCACCAGCTTACAAACGGGGGCTGGAAACACCATATATTTT. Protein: CATSLQTGAGNTIYF.

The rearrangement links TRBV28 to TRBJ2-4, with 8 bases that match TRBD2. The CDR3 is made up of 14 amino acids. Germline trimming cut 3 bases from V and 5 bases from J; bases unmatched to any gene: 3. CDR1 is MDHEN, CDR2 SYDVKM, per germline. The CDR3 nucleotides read TGTGCCAGCAGTTTTGCGGGAGGCCAAAACATTCAGTACTTC. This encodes CASSFAGGQNIQYF. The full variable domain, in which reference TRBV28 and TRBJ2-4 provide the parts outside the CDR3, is DVKVTQSSRYLVKRTGEKVFLECVQDMDHENMFWYRQDPGLGLRLIYFSYDVKMKEKGDIPEGYSVSREKKERFSLILESASTNQTSMYLCASSFAGGQNIQYFGAGTRLSVL.

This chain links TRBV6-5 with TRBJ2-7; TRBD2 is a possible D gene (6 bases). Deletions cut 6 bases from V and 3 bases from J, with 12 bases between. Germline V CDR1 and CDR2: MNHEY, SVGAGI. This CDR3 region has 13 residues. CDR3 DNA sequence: TGTGCCAGCAGCACCCGGGGGAACTACGAGCAGTACTTC. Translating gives CASSTRGNYEQYF.

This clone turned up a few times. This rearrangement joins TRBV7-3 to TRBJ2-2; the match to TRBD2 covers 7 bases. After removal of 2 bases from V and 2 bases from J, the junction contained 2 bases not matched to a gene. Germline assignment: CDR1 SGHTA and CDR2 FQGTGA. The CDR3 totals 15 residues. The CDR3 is CASSLAGVNTGELFF. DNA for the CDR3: TGTGCCAGCAGCTTAGCGGGGGTAAACACCGGGGAGCTGTTTTTT.

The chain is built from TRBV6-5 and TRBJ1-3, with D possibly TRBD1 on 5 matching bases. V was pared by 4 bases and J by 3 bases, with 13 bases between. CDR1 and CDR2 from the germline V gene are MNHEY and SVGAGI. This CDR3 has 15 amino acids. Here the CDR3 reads CASSLDRGYGNTIYF. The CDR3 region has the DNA TGTGCCAGCAGTTTAGATCGGGGGTATGGAAACACCATATATTTT.

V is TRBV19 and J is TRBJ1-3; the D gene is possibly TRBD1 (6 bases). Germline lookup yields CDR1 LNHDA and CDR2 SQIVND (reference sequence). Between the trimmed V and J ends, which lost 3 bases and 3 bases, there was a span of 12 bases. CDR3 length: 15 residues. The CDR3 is CASSISGAGGNTIYF. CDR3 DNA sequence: TGTGCCAGTAGTATTTCAGGGGCAGGTGGAAACACCATATATTTT.

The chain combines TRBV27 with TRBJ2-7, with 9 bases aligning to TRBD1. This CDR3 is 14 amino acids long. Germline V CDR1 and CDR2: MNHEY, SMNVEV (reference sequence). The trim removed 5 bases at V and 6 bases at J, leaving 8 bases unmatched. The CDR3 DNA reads TGTGCCAGCAGTCAACGGGACAGGGCGACCGAGCAGTACTTC. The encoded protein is CASSQRDRATEQYF.

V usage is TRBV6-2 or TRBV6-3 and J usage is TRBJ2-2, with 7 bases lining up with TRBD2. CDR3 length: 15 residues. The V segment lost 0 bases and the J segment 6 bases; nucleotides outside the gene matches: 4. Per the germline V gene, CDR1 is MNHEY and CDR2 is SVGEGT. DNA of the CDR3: TGTGCCAGCAGTTACTCGATTGGGGGGGCCGGGGAGCTGTTTTTT. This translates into CASSYSIGGAGELFF.